This T cell receptor beta chain was observed in a study of molecular identifiers for immune sequencing clone quantification. TCRdb re-analysed the PCR reads in MiXCR, keeping a single row per CDR3 protein. The sample carries about 640,000 distinct CDR3 sequences, just under 20% recorded once. Many counts were recorded for this clonotype. Germline CDR1 reads DFQATT; CDR2 reads SNEGSKA (reference sequence). The CDR3 has 15 residues. Germline trimming cut 1 base from V and 1 base from J; bases unmatched to any gene: 5. J is TRBJ1-1 and V is TRBV20-1; TRBD1 agrees at 8 bases. The sample taken for sequencing was naive CD8+ T cells from blood, with Jurkat cell RNA spiked in. Subset: FACS-sorted CD8+CD4-CCR7+CD45RA+ naive T cells. This receptor was taken from a human donor in good health. Some libraries in this study had Jurkat cell RNA spiked in. The CDR3 protein is CSARVDRGGNTEAFF. As DNA, the CDR3 is TGCAGTGCTAGAGTTGACAGGGGCGGGAACACTGAAGCTTTCTTT.